This T cell receptor (beta chain) emerged from a study of control samples from healthy donors and cancer patients (dated by TCRdb to about 2020). The library relied on the immunoSEQ multiplex PCR assay. This immuneACCESS table, as held by TCRdb, lists in-frame sequences with V and J called but not all clones. Of the missing ones, under half trace to an unresolved V gene in checked studies; the others have no known cause. The sample table shows about 120,000 clones, and more than 80% are seen once. The ten largest clones take up almost 40% of the sample. As regards this clone: Its antigen is unknown. No base qualities exist here, and no much larger clone lies one base off it.

This TCR derives from a man aged 50 to 60 in good health. Sequencing was done on a sample of blood.

The DNA is as follows: TGTGCCAGCAGTTATCCCGGGGAAAGCAATCAGCCCCAGCATTTT. It codes for CASSYPGESNQPQHF. The rearrangement combines TRBV6-2 or TRBV6-3 with TRBJ1-5, with the D gene call left open. CDR1 MNHEY and CDR2 SVGEGT were looked up in the germline V gene. Taken from cysteine to phenylalanine, the CDR3 has 15 residues. The DNA shown is the 45-base CDR3, in frame from base 1. V lost 3 bases and J lost 1 base; the stretch between them is 10 bases long.